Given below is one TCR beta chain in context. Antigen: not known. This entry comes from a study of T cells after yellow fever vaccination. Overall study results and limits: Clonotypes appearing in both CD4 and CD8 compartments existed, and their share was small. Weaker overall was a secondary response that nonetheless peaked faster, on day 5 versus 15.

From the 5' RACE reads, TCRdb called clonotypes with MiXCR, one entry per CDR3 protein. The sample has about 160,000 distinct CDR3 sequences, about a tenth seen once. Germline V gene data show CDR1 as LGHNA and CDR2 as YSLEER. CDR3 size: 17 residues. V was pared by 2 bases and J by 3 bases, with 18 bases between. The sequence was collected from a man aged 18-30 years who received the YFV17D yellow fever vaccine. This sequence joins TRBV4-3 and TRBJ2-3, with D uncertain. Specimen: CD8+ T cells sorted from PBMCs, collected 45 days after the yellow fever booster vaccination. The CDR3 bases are TGCGCCAGCAGCCAATTGCCCCCTAGATCTCAGACAGATACGCAGTATTTT. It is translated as CASSQLPPRSQTDTQYF.